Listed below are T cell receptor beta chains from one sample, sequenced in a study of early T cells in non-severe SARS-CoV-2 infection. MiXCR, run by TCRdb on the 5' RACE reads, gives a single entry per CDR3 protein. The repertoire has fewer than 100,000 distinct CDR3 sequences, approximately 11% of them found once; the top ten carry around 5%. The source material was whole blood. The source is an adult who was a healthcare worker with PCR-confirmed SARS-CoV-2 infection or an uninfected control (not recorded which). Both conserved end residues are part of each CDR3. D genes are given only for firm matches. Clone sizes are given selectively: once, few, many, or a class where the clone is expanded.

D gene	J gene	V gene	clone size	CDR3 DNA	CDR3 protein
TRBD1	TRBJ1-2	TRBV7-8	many	TGTGCCAGCAGCTCATCATCAGGGGGCTCCTATGGCTACACCTTC	CASSSSSGGSYGYTF
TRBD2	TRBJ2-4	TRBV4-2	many	TGTGCCAGCAGCCAAGACCGGAGCGGGGGTCTGTACTTC	CASSQDRSGGLYF
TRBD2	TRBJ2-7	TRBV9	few	TGTGCCAGCAGCGTTTCGGGGGGGCCCGGACGCGAGCAGTACTTC	CASSVSGGPGREQYF
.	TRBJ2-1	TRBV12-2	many	TGTGCAAGTCGCCATTACTCCCCCGGGTATAATGAGCAGTTCTTC	CASRHYSPGYNEQFF
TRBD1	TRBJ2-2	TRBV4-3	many	TGCGCCAGCAGCCAAGATTCCAGGGGGCTCAGCACCGGGGAGCTGTTTTTT	CASSQDSRGLSTGELFF
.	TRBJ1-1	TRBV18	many	TGTGCCAGCTCACCGAGCGACATTCGGACTGAAGCTTTCTTT	CASSPSDIRTEAFF
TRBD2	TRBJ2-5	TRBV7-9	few	TGTGCCAGCACCCTCCCCGGGACTAGCGGAGAGACCCAGTACTTC	CASTLPGTSGETQYF
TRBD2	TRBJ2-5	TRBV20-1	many	TGCAGCGTACCGACTAGCGGGGGAGAGACCCAGTACTTC	CSVPTSGGETQYF
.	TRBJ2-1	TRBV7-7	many	TGTGCCAGCAGCCACCTCAGGGTCGATGAGCAGTTCTTC	CASSHLRVDEQFF
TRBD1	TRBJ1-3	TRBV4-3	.	TGCGCCAGCAGCCAAAACACAGGGGCTGGAAACACCATATATTTT	CASSQNTGAGNTIYF
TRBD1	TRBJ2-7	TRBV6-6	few	TGTGCCAGCACAGGGGGCATGCAAACCTACGAGCAGTACTTC	CASTGGMQTYEQYF
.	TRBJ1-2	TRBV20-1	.	TGCAGTGTGGACAGCATTAACTATGGCTACACCTTC	CSVDSINYGYTF
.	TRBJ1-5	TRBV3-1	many	TGTGCCAGCAGCCAAGGCCCTCAGCCCCAGCATTTT	CASSQGPQPQHF
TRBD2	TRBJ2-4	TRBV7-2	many	TGTGCCAGCAGCTCAAAGCGGGGGGGCCGTCACATTCAGTACTTC	CASSSKRGGRHIQYF
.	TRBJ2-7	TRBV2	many	TGTGCCAGCAGTGAAGGGGGAGGACAGGACGAGCAGTACTTC	CASSEGGGQDEQYF
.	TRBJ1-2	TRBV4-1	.	TGCGCCAGCAGGCTTGGAGGGGAAGGGGGCTATGGCTACACCTTC	CASRLGGEGGYGYTF
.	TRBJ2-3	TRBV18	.	TGTGCCAGCTCCCCGGCAGGGTCTAGCACAGATACGCAGTATTTT	CASSPAGSSTDTQYF
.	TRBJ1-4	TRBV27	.	TGTGCCAGCAGTTTATTCGTTAATGAAAAACTGTTTTTT	CASSLFVNEKLFF
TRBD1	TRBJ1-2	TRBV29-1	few	TGCAGCGCCGGGACAGGGGCAAACTATGGCTACACCTTC	CSAGTGANYGYTF
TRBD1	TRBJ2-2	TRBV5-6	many	TGTGCCAGCAGCACGCATCAGGGGGCCTTGAGGGCCGGGGAGCTGTTTTTT	CASSTHQGALRAGELFF
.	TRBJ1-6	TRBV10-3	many	TGTGCCATCAGTGAGTCGGGACGGACAATGGGAGGTTCACCCCTCCACTTT	CAISESGRTMGGSPLHF
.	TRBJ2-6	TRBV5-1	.	TGCGCCAGCACAAATCTTGGGGCCAACGTCCTGACTTTC	CASTNLGANVLTF
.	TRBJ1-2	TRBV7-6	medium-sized	TGTGCCAGCAGCTCCACCACAGGGGGCTACACCTTC	CASSSTTGGYTF
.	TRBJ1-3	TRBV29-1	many	TGCAGCGCTGAGTCTGGAAACACCATATATTTT	CSAESGNTIYF
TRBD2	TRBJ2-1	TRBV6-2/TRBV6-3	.	TGTGCCAGCAGTTACCCGGGCAGCGGGGGCTACAATGAGCAGTTCTTC	CASSYPGSGGYNEQFF
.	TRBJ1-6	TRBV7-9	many	TGTGCCAGCAGCTTGAAGTACGCCTCAAATAATTCACCCCTCCACTTT	CASSLKYASNNSPLHF
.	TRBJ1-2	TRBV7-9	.	TGTGCCAGCAGCGAAGAGACACACTATGGCTACACCTTC	CASSEETHYGYTF
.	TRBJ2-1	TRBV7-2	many	TGTGCCAGCAGTCCGGCGGCGGGTCCCCGGTTTGAGCAGTTCTTC	CASSPAAGPRFEQFF
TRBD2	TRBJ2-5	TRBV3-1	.	TGTGCCAGCAGCCTTAGCGGGGGGGAAGAGACCCAGTACTTC	CASSLSGGEETQYF
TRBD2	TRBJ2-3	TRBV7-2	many	TGTGCCAGCACTGGAGCTTCACTAGCGGGCGGGGTCACAGATACGCAGTATTTT	CASTGASLAGGVTDTQYF
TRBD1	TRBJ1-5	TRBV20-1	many	TGCAGTGCTAGAGATCCGGGACAGGGCAATCAGCCCCAGCATTTT	CSARDPGQGNQPQHF
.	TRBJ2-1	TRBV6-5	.	TGTGCCAGCAGCTACGGGACCTACAATGAGCAGTTCTTC	CASSYGTYNEQFF
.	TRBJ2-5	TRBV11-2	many	TGTGCCAGCAGCTTCGGGCTGTATCAAGAGACCCAGTACTTC	CASSFGLYQETQYF
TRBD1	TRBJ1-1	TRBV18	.	TGTGCCAGCTCACCACAGGGGGCGCGGTATACTGAAGCTTTCTTT	CASSPQGARYTEAFF
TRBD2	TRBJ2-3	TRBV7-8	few	TGTGCCAGCAGCTTGGGACTAGCGGGAACAGATACGCAGTATTTT	CASSLGLAGTDTQYF
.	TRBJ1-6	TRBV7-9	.	TGTGCCAGCAGCTTTGAGTCACCCCTCCACTTT	CASSFESPLHF
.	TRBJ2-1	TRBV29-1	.	TGCAGCGTGGGAGGGGGCGGAAGCTCCTACAATGAGCAGTTCTTC	CSVGGGGSSYNEQFF
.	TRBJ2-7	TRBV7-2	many	TGTGCCAGCAGCGTCCGGGACAATGAAGAATACGAGCAGTACTTC	CASSVRDNEEYEQYF
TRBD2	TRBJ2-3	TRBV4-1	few	TGCGCCAGCAGCCAAGATTCGCTAGCGGGGGACCTTCGAAGGGGGAGCACAGATACGCAGTATTTT	CASSQDSLAGDLRRGSTDTQYF
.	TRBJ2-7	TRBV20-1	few	TGCAGTGCTAGCCAGAATAATAACGAGCAGTACTTC	CSASQNNNEQYF
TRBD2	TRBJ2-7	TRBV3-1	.	TGTGCCAGCAGCCAGGCCTTGTGGGGGGGGTACTACGAGCAGTACTTC	CASSQALWGGYYEQYF
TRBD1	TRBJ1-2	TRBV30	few	TGTGCCTGGAGTGGACAGGGGTTCTATGGCTACACCTTC	CAWSGQGFYGYTF
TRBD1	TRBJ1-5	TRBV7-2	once	TGTGCCAGCAGCTCCCAGGACAGGGGCAATCAGCCCCAGCATTTT	CASSSQDRGNQPQHF
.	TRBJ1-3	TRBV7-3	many	TGTGCCAGCAGTCCAGGGAACTCTGGAAACACCATATATTTT	CASSPGNSGNTIYF
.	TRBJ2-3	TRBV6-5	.	TGTGCCACCCTCAGTTTGTCAGATACGCAGTATTTT	CATLSLSDTQYF
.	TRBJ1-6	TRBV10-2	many	TGCGCCAGCAGTGATTTTGGCAGTACCTATTCTTCACCCCTCCACTTT	CASSDFGSTYSSPLHF
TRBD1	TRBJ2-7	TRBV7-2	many	TGTGCCAGCAGCATCCCCCGGGACAGGGGTGCCCACGAGCAGTACTTC	CASSIPRDRGAHEQYF
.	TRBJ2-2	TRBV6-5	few	TGTGCCAGCAGTTACTGGGACCCCACCGGGGAGCTGTTTTTT	CASSYWDPTGELFF
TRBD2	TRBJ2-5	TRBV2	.	TGTGCCAGCAGGTCCCTCGGACTAGGGGAAGAGACCCAGTACTTC	CASRSLGLGEETQYF